This record covers a single T cell receptor (beta chain). The table lists this clonotype with many counts. The antigen it recognizes is unknown. Base qualities are not recorded, but no much larger clone differs from it by a single base. This sample was included in a study of CD8 T cells in ankylosing spondylitis (dated by TCRdb to the late 2010s). Describing the broader study: To find TCR variants linked to disease, the study profiled T cell receptor beta repertoires in ankylosing spondylitis patients and healthy donors. The full study cohort was made up of about 24 ankylosing spondylitis patients and roughly 100 healthy donors. Peripheral blood samples were taken, and synovial fluid was additionally collected from ankylosing spondylitis patients.

The listed sequencing device is Illumina HiSeq 2500. TCR beta libraries were prepared by quantitative 5'-RACE with molecular barcodes. Per the original workflow: A new computational method, built on a probabilistic model of VDJ rearrangement, was used to identify disease-linked TCR variants. Starting from the raw public reads, TCRdb applied fastp trimming at Q25, assembled clones with MiXCR and retained in-frame beta chains. Identical CDR3 proteins give one entry, which carries the most common genes and DNA. TCRdb assigned the V and J calls; the authors' analysis was not used. This sample is represented by about 130,000 distinct CDR3 sequences; about a tenth of them were singletons. The leading ten clones occupy 2.5% to 3.5% of the sample. Overall results and qualifications from the work: Significant enrichment of the disease-linked clones was reported in matched synovial fluid samples from ankylosing spondylitis patients. The disease-linked clones showed a CD8+ phenotype and occurred at relatively low frequencies in peripheral blood. Some motif variants were previously reported in synovial fluid and blood of reactive arthritis patients, suggesting common disease-initiation mechanisms. Blood from ankylosing spondylitis patients appeared to be characterized by a TCR beta motif composed of about eight highly homologous amino acid variants.

The sequence was obtained from a male donor with ankylosing spondylitis or in good health (not recorded which). The specimen was blood, either unsorted or a sorted T cell fraction (not recorded which).

The DNA reads TGCGCCAGCAGCAGGACTAGCGGGAGGTCTCCATATACGCAGTATTTT. Translated, this gives CASSRTSGRSPYTQYF. The chain links TRBV5-1 with TRBJ2-3; 14 bases in the junction line up with TRBD2. V is cut back by 4 bases and J by 7 bases, with 8 bases in the junction unmatched. CDR1 is given as SGHRS and CDR2 as YFSETQ, both from the germline V gene. From its cysteine to its phenylalanine, the CDR3 spans 16 amino acids. The kept DNA is CDR3 alone, 48 bases in frame from the first base.